The 21 T cell receptor beta chains listed next were all sequenced from one sample in a study of blood T cell repertoires in COVID-19. The repertoire was sequenced with immunoSEQ multiplex PCR; TCRdb's copy has only in-frame clones and lacks some. This table holds some 180,000 clones, approximately 88% found once. Material: peripheral blood. The receptors were sampled from a woman aged 40 to 50 with COVID-19, enrolled during active disease.

This clone has just one count. The chain couples TRBV7-7 to TRBJ2-2; the D gene is possibly TRBD2 (6 bases). This CDR3 is built from 16 residues. The germline V gene has CDR1 SSHAT and CDR2 FNYEAQ (reference sequence). V lost 5 bases, J lost 4 bases, and 17 bases lay in between. The CDR3 sequence is CASSNIGGVGTGELFF. The CDR3 nucleotides read TGTGCCAGCAGCAATATCGGAGGGGTCGGCACCGGGGAGCTGTTTTTT.

This clone has just one count. The CDR3: CASSLGGFSGELFF. The DNA for the CDR3 is TGTGCCAGCAGCTTGGGGGGATTTAGCGGGGAGCTGTTTTTT. The chain carries TRBV11-3 and TRBJ2-2; D possibly corresponds to TRBD2 (6 bases). V was cut by 3 bases and J by 7 bases, with 12 bases left in between. The CDR3 extends over 14 amino acids. Per germline, CDR1 SGHNT and CDR2 YENEEA.

CDR3 loop: CASSKGLGTDTQYF. CDR3 sequence (DNA): TGTGCCAGCAGCAAGGGCCTGGGCACAGATACGCAGTATTTT. The chain joins TRBV21-1 to TRBJ2-3; the table's D call, TRBD1, was not checked against the DNA. TRBV21-1 is noted as a pseudogene. The CDR3 loop spans 14 amino acids.

V is TRBV5-1 and J is TRBJ2-5; maybe TRBD2 (6 bases). This CDR3 comprises 15 residues. Germline V gives CDR1 SGHRS, CDR2 YFSETQ. V lost 5 bases and J lost 3, with 17 bases in between. CDR3 amino acids: CASRVGGAVEETQYF. In DNA form, the CDR3 reads TGCGCCAGCAGGGTCGGGGGTGCCGTCGAAGAGACCCAGTACTTC.

The chain has TRBV7-9 and TRBJ2-7; a weak D match, TRBD1 (6 bases). Per germline, CDR1 SEHNR and CDR2 FQNEAQ (reference sequence). The V and J ends lost 5 bases and 2 bases respectively, with 16 bases between them. The CDR3 spans 15 residues. The CDR3 sequence: CASSQSEQGTYEQYF. The CDR3, as DNA: TGTGCCAGCAGCCAAAGCGAACAGGGAACCTACGAGCAGTACTTC.

The J gene is TRBJ1-4, the V gene TRBV2; D remains ambiguous. Germline V CDR1 and CDR2: SNHLY, FYNNEI. The ends were cut back, 5 bases at V and 8 bases at J, with 3 bases in the middle. The CDR3 length is 10 residues. The CDR3 loop is CASSQEKLFF. CDR3 nucleotide sequence: TGTGCCAGCAGTCAAGAAAAACTGTTTTTT. Looking up the rest from reference TRBV2 and TRBJ1-4 gives the full variable domain: EPEVTQTPSHQVTQMGQEVILRCVPISNHLYFYWYRQILGQKVEFLVSFYNNEISEKSEIFDDQFSVERPDGSNFTLKIRSTKLEDSAMYFCASSQEKLFFGSGTQLSVL.

This rearrangement joins TRBV28 to TRBJ2-7; a weak D match, TRBD1 (6 bases). V was cut by 1 base and J by 5 bases, with 6 bases left in between. The CDR3 is 12 residues long. Germline loops: CDR1 MDHEN, CDR2 SYDVKM. DNA for the CDR3: TGTGCCAGCAGTTTATCAGGGGACGAGCAGTACTTC. Its translation: CASSLSGDEQYF.

This chain uses TRBV12-1 with TRBJ2-7; the table names TRBD1, a call not compared with the DNA. TRBV12-1 is a pseudogene. CDR3 size: 16 residues. The CDR3 here is CASSQDSPLSSYEQYF. CDR3 coding DNA: TGTGCCAGCAGCCAAGACAGCCCCTTAAGCTCCTACGAGCAGTACTTC.

This chain uses TRBV2 with TRBJ1-2, with a weak D call TRBD1 (6 bases). This CDR3 is 13 amino acids long. Germline CDR1 and CDR2: SNHLY and FYNNEI. V lost 5 bases, J lost 2 bases, and 9 bases lay in between. CDR3 in DNA: TGTGCCAGCAGTTCCAGGGGAAACTATGGCTACACCTTC. This encodes CASSSRGNYGYTF.

On this clone: Because the CDR3's place on the DNA is in doubt, the DNA is left out and the CDR3 is given as listed by TCRdb. The genes are TRBV6-5 and TRBJ1-2; no DNA check was done on the table's D call, TRBD1. Looked up from germline, CDR1 is MNHEY and CDR2 is SVGAGI. Including both end residues, the CDR3 is 15 amino acids long. The CDR3 reads CASSSSQGKRGGYTF.

J is TRBJ2-1 and V is TRBV5-1; 7 bases are a match to TRBD2. CDR3 length equals 17 residues. CDR1 is SGHRS and CDR2 is YFSETQ in the germline V gene. V lost 1 base, J lost 4 bases, and 11 bases stayed unmatched. In DNA, the CDR3 is TGCGCCAGCAGCTTGTTATTTTCGCCTAGCGGTTACAATGAGCAGTTCTTC. This sequence encodes CASSLLFSPSGYNEQFF.

This chain uses TRBV10-3 with TRBJ1-2; D remains unclear. V gave up 4 bases and J gave up 4 bases, with 13 bases separating them. CDR3 size: 14 residues. Germline CDR1 reads ENHRY; CDR2 reads SYGVKD. The CDR3 DNA reads as TGTGCCATCAGTGCGGTCACTGAGGGCTATGGCTACACCTTC. As protein: CAISAVTEGYGYTF.

This sequence joins TRBV29-1 and TRBJ2-7; D remains ambiguous. Germline CDR1 reads SQVTM; CDR2 reads ANQGSEA. V lost 1 base and J 6 bases, leaving 7 bases between the germline ends. CDR3 length: 11 residues. The CDR3 sequence is CSVEGPVEQYF. The CDR3 DNA reads TGCAGCGTTGAAGGTCCTGTCGAGCAGTACTTC.

The chain employs TRBV5-1 and TRBJ1-6; 7 bases fit TRBD1. The trim removed 0 bases at V and 10 bases at J, leaving 10 bases unmatched. The CDR3 consists of 16 residues. Germline V gene lookup returns CDR1 SGHRS and CDR2 YFSETQ. CDR3 sequence reads: CASSLGGTTGNSPLHF. The CDR3 region has the DNA TGCGCCAGCAGCTTGGGGGGGACGACAGGGAACTCACCCCTCCACTTT.

V and J are TRBV11-2 and TRBJ2-3; D call uncertain. Per the germline V gene, CDR1 is SGHAT and CDR2 is FQNNGV. The CDR3 loop spans 14 amino acids. Trimming left V 4 bases short and J 1 base short, with 9 bases between. The CDR3 spells CASSYNTGTDTQYF. The CDR3, as DNA: TGTGCCAGCAGCTATAATACAGGCACAGATACGCAGTATTTT.

The count of this clone is one. This sequence joins TRBV10-1 and TRBJ2-1, with unresolved D. Germline loops: CDR1 WNHNN, CDR2 SYGVQD (reference sequence). The CDR3 has 14 residues. The germline V and J ends were trimmed by 5 bases and 0 bases, with 8 bases remaining between them. CDR3 coding DNA: TGCGCCAGCAGTCCAGCTAGCTCCTACAATGAGCAGTTCTTC. Amino acid sequence: CASSPASSYNEQFF.

V gene TRBV27 combines with J gene TRBJ1-1; TRBD1 might be the D (6 bases). The V gene lost 1 base and the J gene lost 2 bases, with 11 bases spanning the gap. Per the germline V gene, CDR1 is MNHEY and CDR2 is SMNVEV (reference sequence). The CDR3 contains 15 residues. The CDR3 reads CASSLYDRSNTEAFF. For the CDR3, the DNA is TGTGCCAGCAGTTTATACGACAGGAGCAACACTGAAGCTTTCTTT.

V and J are TRBV15 and TRBJ1-3; unclear D gene. The V gene's germline CDR1 is LNHNV and CDR2 YYDKDF (reference sequence). The CDR3 loop spans 14 amino acids. Trimming stripped 6 bases from V and 4 bases from J, with 13 bases between. CDR3 DNA: TGTGCCACCAGGATGGTGGCGGGAGGAAACACCATATATTTT. Translating gives CATRMVAGGNTIYF.

The chain is built from TRBV6-4 and TRBJ2-7, with 10 bases identical to TRBD2. The germline CDR1 and CDR2 sequences are MRHNA and SNTAGT. Losses at the gene ends were 5 bases for V and 2 bases for J; bases not matched to a gene: 6. The CDR3 totals 15 residues. The CDR3 DNA follows: TGTGCCAGCAGTAAGACTAGCGGGCCTACCTACGAGCAGTACTTC. It codes for CASSKTSGPTYEQYF.

Concerning this clone itself: Other DNA sequences in the same sample also yield this CDR3. The CDR3 is CASSNAGNTEAFF. CDR3 nucleotide sequence: TGTGCCAGCAGCAACGCGGGGAACACTGAAGCTTTCTTT. The chain links TRBV6-2 or TRBV6-3 to TRBJ1-1; D is undetermined. Germline loops: CDR1 MNHEY, CDR2 SVGEGT. CDR3 length: 13 residues. Trimming took off 6 bases at V and 1 base at J, with 9 bases between the two ends.

The chain has TRBV19 and TRBJ1-4, with TRBD1 matching 9 bases. Germline V gives CDR1 LNHDA, CDR2 SQIVND (reference sequence). This CDR3 is 14 amino acids long. V was clipped by 5 bases and J by 10 bases; unmatched bases: 8. The DNA for the CDR3 is TGTGCCAGTAGTGTACAGGGGGCGCCTGTAAAACTGTTTTTT. Encoded protein: CASSVQGAPVKLFF.